This T cell receptor beta chain derives from a study of blood T cell repertoires in COVID-19. Study information: COVID-19 samples collected from the United States, Italy and Spain covered acute and convalescent phases. Nucleic acid was either cDNA or gDNA, and it came from T cells, B-cell-depleted T cells, or PBMCs.

It was during active infection that Seattle patients were enrolled and then longitudinally followed. Per the study methods: Reference gene primer amplification gave estimated nucleated cell counts. Libraries were prepared by immunoSEQ multiplex PCR; TCRdb keeps only in-frame clonotypes and omits some of them. The DNA gave D and trimming, while V, J and clone size come from that table. The table shows 150,000 or so clones, with less than 85% occurring only once. The junction had 9 bases not matched to a gene; V was cut back by 4 bases and J by 4 bases. Germline loops: CDR1 SGHDT, CDR2 YYEEEE. The CDR3 is made up of 17 amino acids.

The sample consisted of peripheral blood. This TCR came from a woman between 55 and 75 years old with COVID-19, enrolled during active disease. The J gene is TRBJ2-1, the V gene TRBV5-6; 12 bases align to TRBD2. The CDR3, as DNA: TGTGCCAGCAGCCGAGAACTAGCGGGAGGCCCTTACAATGAGCAGTTCTTC. This encodes CASSRELAGGPYNEQFF.